The present entry profiles one TCR beta chain with its context. Trimming took 5 bases from V and 4 from J; bases not matched to a gene: 6. In germline, CDR1 is SGHVS, CDR2 FNYEAQ. The CDR3 totals 15 residues. PCR involved 60 Vbeta and 13 Jbeta primers. Produced via immunoSEQ multiplex PCR; TCRdb's table is partial and in-frame only. Here the sample spans some 180,000 clones, roughly four fifths being singletons. This entry is derived from a study of cytomegalovirus exposure and HLA in healthy donors. Sequencing used PBMCs. This chain links TRBV7-6 with TRBJ1-5; 9 nucleotides match TRBD1. The receptor comes from a man younger than 35 in good health and CMV-seronegative. The CDR3 is CASSLGTGTNQPQHF. As DNA, the CDR3 is TGTGCCAGCAGCCTCGGGACAGGGACGAATCAGCCCCAGCATTTT.